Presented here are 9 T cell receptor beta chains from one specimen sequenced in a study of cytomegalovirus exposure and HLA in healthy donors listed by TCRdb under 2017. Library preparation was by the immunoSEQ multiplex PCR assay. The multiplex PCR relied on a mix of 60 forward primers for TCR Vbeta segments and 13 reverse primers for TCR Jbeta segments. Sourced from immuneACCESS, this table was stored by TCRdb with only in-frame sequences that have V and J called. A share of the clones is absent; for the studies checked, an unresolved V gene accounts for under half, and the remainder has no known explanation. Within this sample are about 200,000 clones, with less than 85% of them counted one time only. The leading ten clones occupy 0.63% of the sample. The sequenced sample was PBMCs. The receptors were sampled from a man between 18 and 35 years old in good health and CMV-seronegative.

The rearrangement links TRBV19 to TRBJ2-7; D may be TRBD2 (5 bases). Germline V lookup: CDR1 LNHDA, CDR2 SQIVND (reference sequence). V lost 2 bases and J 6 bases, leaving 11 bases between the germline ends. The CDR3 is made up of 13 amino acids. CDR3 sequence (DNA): TGTGCCAGTAGTATACGGGGATTGGGCGAGCAGTACTTC. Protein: CASSIRGLGEQYF.

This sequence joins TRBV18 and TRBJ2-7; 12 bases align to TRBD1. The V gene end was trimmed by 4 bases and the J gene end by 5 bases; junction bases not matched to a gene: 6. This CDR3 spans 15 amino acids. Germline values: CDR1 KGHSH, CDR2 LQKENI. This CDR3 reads CASSRSGTGGHEQYF. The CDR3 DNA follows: TGTGCCAGCTCACGATCCGGGACAGGGGGCCACGAGCAGTACTTC.

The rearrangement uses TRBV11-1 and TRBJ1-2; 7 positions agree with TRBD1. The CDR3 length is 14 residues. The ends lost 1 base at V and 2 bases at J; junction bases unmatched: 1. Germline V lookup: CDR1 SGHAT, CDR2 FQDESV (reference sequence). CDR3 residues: CASSLVGQNYGYTF. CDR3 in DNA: TGTGCCAGCAGCTTAGTGGGACAGAACTATGGCTACACCTTC.

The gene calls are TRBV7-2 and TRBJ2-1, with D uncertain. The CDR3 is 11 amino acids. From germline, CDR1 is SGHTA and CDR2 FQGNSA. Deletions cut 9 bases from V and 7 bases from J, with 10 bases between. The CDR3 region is CARNLGNEQFF. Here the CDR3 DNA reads TGTGCCAGGAATCTCGGGAATGAGCAGTTCTTC. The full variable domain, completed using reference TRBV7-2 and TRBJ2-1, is GAGVSQSPSNKVTEKGKDVELRCDPISGHTALYWYRQSLGQGLEFLIYFQGNSAPDKSGLPSDRFSAERTGGSVSTLTIQRTQQEDSAVYLCARNLGNEQFFGPGTRLTVL.

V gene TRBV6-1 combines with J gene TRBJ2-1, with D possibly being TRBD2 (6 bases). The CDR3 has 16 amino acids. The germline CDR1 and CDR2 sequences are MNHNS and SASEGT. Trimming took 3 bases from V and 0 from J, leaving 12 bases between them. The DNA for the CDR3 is TGTGCCAGCAGTGATCTGCGGGGACTCTCCTACAATGAGCAGTTCTTC. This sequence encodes CASSDLRGLSYNEQFF.

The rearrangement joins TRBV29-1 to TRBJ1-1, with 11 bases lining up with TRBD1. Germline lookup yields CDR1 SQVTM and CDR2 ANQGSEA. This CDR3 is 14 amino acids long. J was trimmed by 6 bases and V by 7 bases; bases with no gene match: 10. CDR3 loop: CSALLGQGEPEAFF. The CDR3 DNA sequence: TGCAGCGCGCTCTTGGGACAGGGGGAACCTGAAGCTTTCTTT.

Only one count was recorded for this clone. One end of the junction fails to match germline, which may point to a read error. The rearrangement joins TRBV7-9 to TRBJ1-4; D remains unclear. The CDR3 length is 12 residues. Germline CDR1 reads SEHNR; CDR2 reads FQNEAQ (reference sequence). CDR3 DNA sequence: TGTGCCAGCAGCTTAGGGGCAGGCACCAGGATCTTT. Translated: CASSLGAGTRIF.

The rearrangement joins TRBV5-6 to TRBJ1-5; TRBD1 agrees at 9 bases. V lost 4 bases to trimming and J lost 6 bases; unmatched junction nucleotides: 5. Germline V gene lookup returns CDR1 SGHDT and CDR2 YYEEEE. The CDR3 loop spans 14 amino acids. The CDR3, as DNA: TGTGCCAGCAGCCATACAGGGGGCAGTCAGCCCCAGCATTTT. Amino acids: CASSHTGGSQPQHF.

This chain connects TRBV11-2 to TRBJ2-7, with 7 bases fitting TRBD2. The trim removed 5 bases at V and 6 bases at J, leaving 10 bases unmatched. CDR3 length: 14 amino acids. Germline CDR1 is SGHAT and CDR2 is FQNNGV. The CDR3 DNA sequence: TGTGCCAGCAGCCTAAGCCGGTCGGGGGGCGAGCAGTACTTC. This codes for CASSLSRSGGEQYF.